These 7 T cell receptor beta chains were all obtained from the same sample, sequenced in a study of spatial heterogeneity in lung cancer. Study-level findings and limits: Tumors with more nonsynonymous mutations had more expanded intratumoral alpha and beta TCRs.

These receptors' targets are unknown. Time point reported: sample taken at primary tumor resection. TCRdb reanalysed the 5' RACE reads using MiXCR and keeps one entry per CDR3 protein. The sample lists some 96,000 distinct CDR3 sequences, around 4.3% occurring once. The sequenced sample was lung tumor tissue, obtained at surgery. The receptors originated from a male donor with early-stage non-small cell lung cancer.

V is TRBV12-3 or TRBV12-4 and J is TRBJ2-1; 12 bases agree with TRBD2. The V segment lost 8 bases and the J segment 8 bases; nucleotides outside the gene matches: 16. The CDR3 length is 17 residues. The CDR3 loop reads CASQVPLGTSGHDEQFF. CDR3 nucleotide sequence: TGTGCCAGCCAAGTCCCCCTCGGGACTAGCGGGCACGATGAGCAGTTCTTC.

In this sample, this clonotype turned up many times. CDR3 DNA sequence: TGCGCCAGCACCCAGACGGGAAATCAAGAGACCCAGTACTTC. This codes for CASTQTGNQETQYF. V gene TRBV5-1 combines with J gene TRBJ2-5; possibly TRBD2 for D (5 bases). Trimming cost V 6 bases and J 2 bases, with 14 bases left between them. CDR3 length: 14 residues. Per the germline V gene, CDR1 is SGHRS and CDR2 is YFSETQ.

V usage is TRBV4-1 and J usage is TRBJ1-2, with a possible D match to TRBD1 (5 bases). There are 12 residues in the CDR3. V lost 6 bases, J lost 8 bases, and 13 bases lay in between. Germline V gene lookup returns CDR1 MGHRA and CDR2 YSYEKL. As DNA, the CDR3 is TGCGCCAGCAGACCAGACAGAGCAGGCTACACCTTC. The encoded protein is CASRPDRAGYTF.

This clonotype was observed at least ten times. The chain carries TRBV12-3 or TRBV12-4 and TRBJ2-1; D unclear. V was shortened by 6 bases and J by 3 bases, with 12 bases between the two germline ends. This CDR3 spans 14 amino acids. The CDR3 is CASSPRDGYNEQFF. The CDR3 DNA sequence: TGTGCCAGCAGCCCCCGCGACGGCTACAATGAGCAGTTCTTC.

V gene TRBV2 combines with J gene TRBJ2-1; 12 nucleotides line up with TRBD1. V was clipped by 7 bases and J by 7 bases; unmatched bases: 8. Germline V gene lookup returns CDR1 SNHLY and CDR2 FYNNEI. This CDR3 is built from 15 residues. CDR3 in DNA: TGTGCCAGCACCTCCGGGACAGGGGGCTTTAATGAGCAGTTCTTC. Translation gives CASTSGTGGFNEQFF.

CDR3 sequence reads: CAIGDRENTEAFF. The DNA for the CDR3 is TGTGCCATAGGTGACAGAGAAAACACTGAAGCTTTCTTT. The gene calls are TRBV10-3 and TRBJ1-1; a weak D match, TRBD1 (5 bases). Germline CDR1 and CDR2: ENHRY and SYGVKD. Trimming pared 9 bases from V and 2 bases from J, leaving 13 bases between. The CDR3 runs to 13 residues.

There are many counts of this clonotype. V gene TRBV6-5 combines with J gene TRBJ1-2; weak D call: TRBD1 (5 bases). The V end was cut by 1 base, the J end by 2 bases, with 8 bases between. This CDR3 region has 14 residues. In germline, CDR1 is MNHEY, CDR2 SVGAGI. The CDR3 loop is CASSYLGRNYGYTF. The CDR3 region has the DNA TGTGCCAGCAGTTACTTGGGACGGAACTATGGCTACACCTTC.